Each of the 6 T cell receptor beta chains below was sequenced from the same sample in a study of T-cell reconstitution after alpha-beta-depleted transplantation in children. Unique molecular identifiers were built into the TCRbeta library. TCRdb re-called the PCR reads through MiXCR, storing one row per CDR3 protein. The repertoire holds roughly 590,000 distinct CDR3 sequences, with 16% as singletons. Material: PBMCs from the stem cell graft donor, obtained from the stem cell graft. These receptors were collected from a human donor who donated a stem cell graft to a child with acute myeloid leukemia.

This clonotype was detected many times. This chain joins TRBV20-1 and TRBJ1-2, with D possibly being TRBD1 (6 bases). Germline V gene sequence: CDR1 DFQATT, CDR2 SNEGSKA (reference sequence). V lost 6 bases and J 3 bases, leaving 14 bases between the germline ends. The CDR3 contains 13 residues. The CDR3 nucleotides are TGCAGTGCAACTGACAGGCAACACTATGGCTACACCTTC. Its protein is CSATDRQHYGYTF.

Only a few counts were recorded for this clonotype. The gene calls are TRBV7-2 and TRBJ2-5, with a weak D call TRBD2 (7 bases). The CDR3 has 14 residues. The V gene lost 5 bases and the J gene lost 5 bases, with 15 bases spanning the gap. Per germline, CDR1 SGHTA and CDR2 FQGNSA. CDR3 coding DNA: TGTGCCAGCAGCCATCCTGGGGGGGCGGAGACCCAGTACTTC. It specifies CASSHPGGAETQYF.

This clonotype was seen more than once but under ten times. The chain joins TRBV6-2 or TRBV6-3 to TRBJ2-3; a weak D match, TRBD2 (7 bases). The CDR3 has 14 amino acids. The V gene's germline CDR1 is MNHEY and CDR2 SVGEGT. Trimming took 5 bases from V and 7 from J, leaving 16 bases between them. CDR3 sequence reads: CASSTGAGAHTQYF. In nucleotides, the CDR3 is TGTGCCAGCAGTACCGGGGCGGGGGCCCATACGCAGTATTTT.

This clonotype has a count of ten or more. The rearrangement links TRBV29-1 to TRBJ1-2, with 7 bases that match TRBD1. Trimming took 6 bases from V and 10 from J; bases not matched to a gene: 8. CDR1 is SQVTM, CDR2 ANQGSEA, per germline. CDR3 length: 11 amino acids. The CDR3 reads CSVYRGWDYTF. For the CDR3, the DNA is TGCAGCGTCTACAGGGGATGGGACTACACCTTC.

The table lists this clonotype with many counts. The rearrangement joins TRBV7-2 to TRBJ2-7; no reliable D call. Trimming shortened V by 5 bases and J by 0 bases, and 5 bases separated the two germline ends. This CDR3 contains 12 residues. Per germline, CDR1 SGHTA and CDR2 FQGNSA. The CDR3 protein is CASSRISYEQYF. CDR3 in DNA: TGTGCCAGCAGCCGGATCTCCTACGAGCAGTACTTC.

The rearrangement joins TRBV7-9 to TRBJ1-4; D remains unclear. The CDR3 has 13 residues. Per germline, CDR1 SEHNR and CDR2 FQNEAQ (reference sequence). V was pared by 8 bases and J by 7 bases, with 14 bases between. CDR3 sequence: CASSAPLGEKLFF. DNA for the CDR3: TGTGCCAGCTCCGCCCCCTTGGGTGAAAAACTGTTTTTT.